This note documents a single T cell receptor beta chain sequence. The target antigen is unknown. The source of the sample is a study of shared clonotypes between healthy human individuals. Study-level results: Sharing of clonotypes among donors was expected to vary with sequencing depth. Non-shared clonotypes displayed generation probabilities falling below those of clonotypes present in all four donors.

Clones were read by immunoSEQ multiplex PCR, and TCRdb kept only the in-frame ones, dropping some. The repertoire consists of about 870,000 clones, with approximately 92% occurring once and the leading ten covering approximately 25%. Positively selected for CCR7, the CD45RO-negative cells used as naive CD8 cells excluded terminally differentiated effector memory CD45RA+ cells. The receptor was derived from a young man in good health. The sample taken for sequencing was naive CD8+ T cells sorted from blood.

CDR3 amino acids: CASSLSPGFPSTDTQYF. The CDR3 nucleotides are TGTGCCAGCAGTTTATCCCCCGGCTTCCCTAGCACAGATACGCAGTATTTT. The chain is built from TRBV28 and TRBJ2-3; D call uncertain. CDR1 and CDR2 (germline): MDHEN, SYDVKM. This CDR3 is 17 amino acids long. The V and J ends lost 1 base and 0 bases respectively, with 14 bases between them.